This note documents a single T cell receptor (beta chain) sequence. This sample is part of a study of T-cell memory formation after mild COVID-19. The CDR3 has 16 amino acids. With V trimmed by 5 bases and J by 0 bases, 7 bases remained unmatched. CDR1 is SGHRS and CDR2 is YFSETQ in the germline V gene. 5'RACE with constant-segment primers yielded barcoded, UMI-tagged TCR alpha and TCR beta cDNA libraries. MiXCR, run by TCRdb on the 5' RACE reads, gives a single entry per CDR3 protein. The data contain 300,000 to 400,000 distinct CDR3 sequences, around 27% of them singletons. Sequencing input: PBMCs or a T cell subset sorted from them (not recorded which). This receptor was identified in an adult woman who had mild COVID-19 (a few samples of this study predate the infection). Cell type and time point are not known. The chain is built from TRBV5-1 and TRBJ2-1; 8 bases are shared with TRBD2. The CDR3, as DNA: TGCGCCAGCAGGCGTACTAGCGGACCCTCCTACAATGAGCAGTTCTTC. This translates into CASRRTSGPSYNEQFF.